This TCR beta chain was sequenced during a study of blood T cells in healthy people across ages. Germline CDR1 SGHVS, CDR2 FNYEAQ. The CDR3 is 15 amino acids. They isolated at least 7 million PBMCs from each sample. The second PCR ran about 6 to 12 cycles with a sample-barcoded 5' primer and J-beta primers. TCRdb itself ran the 5' RACE reads through MiXCR, one entry per CDR3 protein. Here the sample spans hundreds of thousands of distinct CDR3 sequences, about a third being singletons. With regard to this clonotype: The junction differs from germline at one of its ends, possibly a read error.

The chain links TRBV7-6 to TRBJ1-3; D gene ambiguous. The receptor comes from an elderly woman in good health. The material sequenced was blood. DNA for the CDR3: TGTACCAGCAGCTTAGCCCCCAGCTCTGGAAACACCATATATTTT. Translating gives CTSSLAPSSGNTIYF.